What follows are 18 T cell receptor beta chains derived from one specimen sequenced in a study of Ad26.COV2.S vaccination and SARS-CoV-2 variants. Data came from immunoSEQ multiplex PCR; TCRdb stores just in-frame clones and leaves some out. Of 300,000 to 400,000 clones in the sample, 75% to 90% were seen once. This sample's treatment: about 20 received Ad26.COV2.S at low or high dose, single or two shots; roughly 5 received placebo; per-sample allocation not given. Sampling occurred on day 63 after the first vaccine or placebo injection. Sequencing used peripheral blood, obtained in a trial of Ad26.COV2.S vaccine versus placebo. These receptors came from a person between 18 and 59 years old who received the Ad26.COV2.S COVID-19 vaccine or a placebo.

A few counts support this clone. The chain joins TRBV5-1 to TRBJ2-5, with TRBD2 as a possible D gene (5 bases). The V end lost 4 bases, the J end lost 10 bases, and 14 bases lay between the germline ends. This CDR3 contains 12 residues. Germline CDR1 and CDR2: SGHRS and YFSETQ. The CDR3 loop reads CASSPGDGGQYF. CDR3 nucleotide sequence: TGCGCCAGCAGCCCCGGGGATGGTGGCCAGTACTTC.

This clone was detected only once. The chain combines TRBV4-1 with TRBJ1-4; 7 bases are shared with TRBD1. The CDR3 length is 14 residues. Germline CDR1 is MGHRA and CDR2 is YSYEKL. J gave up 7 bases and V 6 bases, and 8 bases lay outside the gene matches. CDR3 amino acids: CASSLRGISEKLFF. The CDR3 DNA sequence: TGCGCCAGCAGTCTCAGGGGGATTAGTGAAAAACTGTTTTTT.

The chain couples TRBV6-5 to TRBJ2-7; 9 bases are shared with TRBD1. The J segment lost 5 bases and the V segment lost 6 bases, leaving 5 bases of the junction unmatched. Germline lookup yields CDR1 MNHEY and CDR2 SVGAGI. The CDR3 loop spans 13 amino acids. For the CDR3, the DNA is TGTGCCAGCAGGAGGACAGGGGCCAACGAGCAGTACTTC. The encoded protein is CASRRTGANEQYF.

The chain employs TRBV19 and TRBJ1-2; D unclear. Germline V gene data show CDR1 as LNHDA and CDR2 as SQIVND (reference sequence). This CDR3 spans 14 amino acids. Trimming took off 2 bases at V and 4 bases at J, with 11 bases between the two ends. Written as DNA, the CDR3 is TGTGCCAGTAGTATACCTCCAGACGGCTATGGCTACACCTTC. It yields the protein CASSIPPDGYGYTF.

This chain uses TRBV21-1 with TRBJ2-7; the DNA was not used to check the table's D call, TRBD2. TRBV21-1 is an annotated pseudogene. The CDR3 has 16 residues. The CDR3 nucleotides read TGTGCCAGCAGCCAGCGGACTAGCGGGTTCCCATACGAGCAGTACTTC. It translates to CASSQRTSGFPYEQYF.

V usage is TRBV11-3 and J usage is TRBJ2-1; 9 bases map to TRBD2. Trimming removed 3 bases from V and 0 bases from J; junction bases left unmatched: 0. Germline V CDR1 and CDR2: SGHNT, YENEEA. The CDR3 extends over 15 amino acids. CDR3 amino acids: CASSFSGSSYNEQFF. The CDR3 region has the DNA TGTGCCAGCAGCTTTAGCGGGAGCTCCTACAATGAGCAGTTCTTC.

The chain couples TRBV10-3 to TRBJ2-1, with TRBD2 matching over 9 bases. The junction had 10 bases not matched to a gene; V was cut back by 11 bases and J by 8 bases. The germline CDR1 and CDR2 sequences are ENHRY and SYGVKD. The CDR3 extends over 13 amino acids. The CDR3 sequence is CAVATSGRDEQFF. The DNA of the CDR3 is TGTGCCGTCGCGACTAGCGGCCGGGATGAGCAGTTCTTC.

The CDR3 coding sequence is TGTGCCAGCAGCCGCCGCCCCCCAGCCGGGGGAGAACAAGAGACCCAGTACTTC. Translating gives CASSRRPPAGGEQETQYF. The chain couples TRBV4-2 to TRBJ2-5, with D maybe TRBD2 (6 bases). CDR3 size: 18 residues. V was clipped by 4 bases and J by 2 bases, with 23 bases between them. Germline CDR1 and CDR2: LGHNA and YNFKEQ.

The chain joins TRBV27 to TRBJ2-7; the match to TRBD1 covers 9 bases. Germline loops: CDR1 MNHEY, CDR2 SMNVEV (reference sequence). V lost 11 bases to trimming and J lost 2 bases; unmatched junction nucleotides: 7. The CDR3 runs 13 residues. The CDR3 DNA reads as TGTGCCTCGTGGGACAGGGAGACCTACGAGCAGTACTTC. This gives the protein CASWDRETYEQYF.

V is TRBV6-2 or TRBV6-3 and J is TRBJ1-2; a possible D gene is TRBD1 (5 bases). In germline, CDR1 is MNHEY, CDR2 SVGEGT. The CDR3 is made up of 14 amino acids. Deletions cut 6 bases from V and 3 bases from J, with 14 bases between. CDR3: CASRPGTAYYGYTF. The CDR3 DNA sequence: TGTGCCAGCAGACCTGGGACGGCGTACTATGGCTACACCTTC.

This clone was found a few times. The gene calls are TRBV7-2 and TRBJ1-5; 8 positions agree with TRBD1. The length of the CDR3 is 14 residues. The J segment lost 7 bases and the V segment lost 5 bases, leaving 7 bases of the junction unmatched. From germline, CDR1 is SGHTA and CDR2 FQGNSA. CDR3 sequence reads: CASSPRQGTQPQHF. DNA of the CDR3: TGTGCCAGCAGCCCCAGACAGGGGACCCAGCCCCAGCATTTT.

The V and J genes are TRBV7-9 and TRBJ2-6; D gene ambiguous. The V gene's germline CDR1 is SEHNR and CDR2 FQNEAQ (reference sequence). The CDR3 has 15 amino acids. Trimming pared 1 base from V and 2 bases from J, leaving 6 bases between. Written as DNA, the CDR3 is TGTGCCAGCAGCTTAGGTCGGGCTGGGGCCAACGTCCTGACTTTC. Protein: CASSLGRAGANVLTF.

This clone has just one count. The CDR3 DNA sequence: TGTGCCAGCATGGCGGGGGAAGAGCAGTTCTTC. Its protein product is CASMAGEEQFF. V gene TRBV2 combines with J gene TRBJ2-1; 7 bases match TRBD2. The CDR3 is 11 residues long. CDR1 SNHLY and CDR2 FYNNEI come from the germline V gene. V trimming: 7 bases; J trimming: 10 bases; junction bases outside the gene matches: 4.

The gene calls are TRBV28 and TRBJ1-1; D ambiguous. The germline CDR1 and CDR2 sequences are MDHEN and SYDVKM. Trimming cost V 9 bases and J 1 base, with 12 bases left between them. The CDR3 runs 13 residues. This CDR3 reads CASNQPGNTEAFF. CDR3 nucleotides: TGTGCCAGTAACCAGCCAGGGAACACTGAAGCTTTCTTT.

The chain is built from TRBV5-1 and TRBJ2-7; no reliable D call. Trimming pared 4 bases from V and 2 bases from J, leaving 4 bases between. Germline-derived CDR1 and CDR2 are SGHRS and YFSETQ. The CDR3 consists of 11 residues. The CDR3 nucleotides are TGCGCCAGCAGCCCCGCCTACGAGCAGTACTTC. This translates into CASSPAYEQYF.

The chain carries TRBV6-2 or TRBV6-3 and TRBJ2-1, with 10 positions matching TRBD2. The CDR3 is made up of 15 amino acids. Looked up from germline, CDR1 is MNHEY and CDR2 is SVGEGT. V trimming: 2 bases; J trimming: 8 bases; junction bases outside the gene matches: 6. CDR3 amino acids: CASSYVASGGHEQFF. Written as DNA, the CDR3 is TGTGCCAGCAGTTACGTAGCTAGCGGGGGTCATGAGCAGTTCTTC.

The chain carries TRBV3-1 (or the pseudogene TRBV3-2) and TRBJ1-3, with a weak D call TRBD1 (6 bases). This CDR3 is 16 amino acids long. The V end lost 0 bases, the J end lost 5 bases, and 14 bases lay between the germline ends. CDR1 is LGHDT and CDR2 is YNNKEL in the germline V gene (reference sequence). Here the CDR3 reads CASSQDPYRERNTIYF. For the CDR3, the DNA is TGTGCCAGCAGCCAAGATCCGTACAGGGAACGAAACACCATATATTTT.

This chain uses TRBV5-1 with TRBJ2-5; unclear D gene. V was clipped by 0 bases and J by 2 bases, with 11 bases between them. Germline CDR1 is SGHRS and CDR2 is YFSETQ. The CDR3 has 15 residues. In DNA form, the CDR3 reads TGCGCCAGCAGCTTGGCCGGAAATCTACAAGAGACCCAGTACTTC. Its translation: CASSLAGNLQETQYF.